This TCR beta chain was captured by sequencing in a study of neoadjuvant anti-PD-1 for oral cavity cancer. Study-level background: Before surgery, most patients got three to four biweekly 3 mg/kg nivolumab doses.

Assay: immunoSEQ multiplex PCR; the TCRdb copy retains only in-frame clones and omits some. The sample yields 65,000 to 95,000 clones, roughly four fifths seen once. Patients had newly diagnosed, untreated stage II-IVA oral cavity squamous cell carcinoma. Germline loops: CDR1 SEHNR, CDR2 FQNEAQ (reference sequence). The ends were cut back, 1 base at V and 7 bases at J, with 13 bases in the middle. The CDR3 is made up of 14 amino acids. The clonotype originates from a person aged 40 to 85 with oral cavity squamous cell carcinoma. This chain joins TRBV7-9 and TRBJ1-2, with TRBD1 as a possible D gene (5 bases). Sequencing used PBMCs, obtained before nivolumab (anti-PD-1) treatment. CDR3 sequence: CASSLVGGTGGYTF. The CDR3 nucleotides read TGTGCCAGCAGCTTAGTGGGGGGAACCGGTGGCTACACCTTC. Full variable domain (remainder filled in from reference TRBV7-9 and TRBJ1-2): DTGVSQNPRHKITKRGQNVTFRCDPISEHNRLYWYRQTLGQGPEFLTYFQNEAQLEKSRLLSDRFSAERPKGSFSTLEIQRTEQGDSAMYLCASSLVGGTGGYTFGSGTRLTVV.